This entry lists 24 T cell receptor beta chains sequenced from one sample in a study of identical twins. TCRdb reprocessed the 5' RACE reads via MiXCR and lists one record per CDR3 protein. The sample lists 690,000 or so distinct CDR3 sequences, roughly 6% occurring once. Material: naive T cells sorted from blood. These receptors were obtained from a man between 18 and 29 years old in good health.

This clonotype was recorded many times. The chain couples TRBV10-3 to TRBJ1-2; 8 bases are a match to TRBD1. With 7 bases clipped from V and 5 bases from J, the junction kept 9 bases outside the gene matches. The CDR3 is 14 residues long. Germline assignment: CDR1 ENHRY and CDR2 SYGVKD. CDR3 region: CAITNGTGVYGYTF. Written as DNA, the CDR3 is TGTGCCATCACCAACGGGACAGGTGTATATGGCTACACCTTC.

The chain links TRBV11-3 to TRBJ1-1; a possible D gene is TRBD1 (6 bases). Looked up from germline, CDR1 is SGHNT and CDR2 is YENEEA. Trimming pared 4 bases from V and 0 bases from J, leaving 21 bases between. The CDR3 loop spans 18 amino acids. The CDR3, as DNA: TGTGCCAGCAGCTCCCTCCGGGGCAGGAGGGGGTTGAACACTGAAGCTTTCTTT. Its translation: CASSSLRGRRGLNTEAFF.

This clonotype has just a few counts. V usage is TRBV7-8 and J usage is TRBJ1-5; D unclear. Germline values: CDR1 SGHVS, CDR2 FQNEAQ. With 1 base removed from V and 0 bases from J, the gap between germline ends came to 10 bases. This CDR3 comprises 16 residues. CDR3 residues: CASSLVGGFSNQPQHF. CDR3 in DNA: TGTGCCAGCAGCTTAGTAGGAGGCTTTAGCAATCAGCCCCAGCATTTT.

Here the CDR3 reads CASRLALISGTDFTGELFF. DNA of the CDR3: TGTGCAAGTCGCTTAGCGCTGATATCGGGGACAGATTTCACCGGGGAGCTGTTTTTT. The rearrangement links TRBV12-2 to TRBJ2-2; TRBD1 is the table's D call and was not checked against the DNA. TRBV12-2 is termed a pseudogene. This CDR3 region has 19 residues.

The table lists this clonotype with many counts. This chain uses TRBV5-1 with TRBJ2-1, with D unresolved. The CDR3 extends over 15 amino acids. Between the trimmed V and J ends, which lost 3 bases and 6 bases, there was a span of 16 bases. Germline lookup yields CDR1 SGHRS and CDR2 YFSETQ. CDR3 bases: TGCGCCAGCAGCTCCCGAAGTGACTCCACCAATGAGCAGTTCTTC. Its protein product is CASSSRSDSTNEQFF.

This clonotype occurred many times. J is TRBJ2-7 and V is TRBV10-3; unclear D gene. The CDR3 loop spans 14 amino acids. Trimming pared 4 bases from V and 0 bases from J, leaving 10 bases between. Germline V gene lookup returns CDR1 ENHRY and CDR2 SYGVKD. The CDR3 region is CAISALDGSYEQYF. DNA of the CDR3: TGTGCCATCAGTGCCTTGGACGGCTCCTACGAGCAGTACTTC.

This clonotype was seen ten or more times. V and J are TRBV5-1 and TRBJ2-2; D might be TRBD1 (5 bases). The CDR3 sequence is 15 residues long. Germline CDR1 SGHRS, CDR2 YFSETQ. V was trimmed by 3 bases and J by 6 bases, leaving 15 bases between them. The CDR3 nucleotides are TGCGCCAGCAGCTCCAAACAAGGGGTTTCCGGGGAGCTGTTTTTT. Translated, it gives CASSSKQGVSGELFF.

This clonotype occurred many times. The gene calls are TRBV10-3 and TRBJ2-1; the match to TRBD2 covers 10 bases. The CDR3 is 14 amino acids. The ends lost 3 bases at V and 6 bases at J; junction bases unmatched: 2. Germline values: CDR1 ENHRY, CDR2 SYGVKD. For the CDR3, the DNA is TGTGCCATCAGTGAAGCGGGAGGGTTCAATGAGCAGTTCTTC. Protein sequence: CAISEAGGFNEQFF.

In its sample, this clonotype was seen a few times. The chain combines TRBV18 with TRBJ2-7; D is perhaps TRBD2 (5 bases). With 5 bases removed from V and 2 bases from J, the gap between germline ends came to 10 bases. Germline loops: CDR1 KGHSH, CDR2 LQKENI. The CDR3 is made up of 13 amino acids. The CDR3 is CASSISGAYEQYF. CDR3 nucleotide sequence: TGTGCCAGCTCAATCTCCGGGGCCTACGAGCAGTACTTC.

This clonotype was recorded at least ten times. The chain couples TRBV7-6 to TRBJ2-7; 8 positions agree with TRBD2. Trimming removed 1 base from V and 3 bases from J; junction bases left unmatched: 8. CDR3 size: 16 residues. Germline V gene lookup returns CDR1 SGHVS and CDR2 FNYEAQ. The CDR3 region is CASSLEPTSGGYEQYF. The CDR3 DNA follows: TGTGCCAGCAGCTTAGAGCCTACTAGCGGAGGCTACGAGCAGTACTTC.

This clonotype was detected many times. The rearrangement joins TRBV12-3 or TRBV12-4 to TRBJ1-2; 7 positions match TRBD1. V shed 7 bases, J shed 7 bases, and the junction held 9 bases outside the gene matches. The CDR3 covers 13 residues. In DNA, the CDR3 is TGTGCCAGCACCGCGCCAGGGGGTAGTGGCTACACCTTC. Protein: CASTAPGGSGYTF.

This clonotype was picked up a small number of times. The chain couples TRBV5-6 to TRBJ2-1; no clear D gene. Germline V gene lookup returns CDR1 SGHDT and CDR2 YYEEEE. Trimming stripped 2 bases from V and 12 bases from J, with 6 bases between. The CDR3 is 10 residues long. CDR3 in amino acids: CASSFGPQFF. CDR3 nucleotides: TGTGCCAGCAGCTTCGGACCGCAGTTCTTC.

This clonotype was picked up many times. V usage is TRBV4-3 and J usage is TRBJ2-1; D might be TRBD1 or TRBD2, each matching 5 bases. Germline CDR1 LGHNA, CDR2 YSLEER. CDR3 size: 16 residues. The V and J ends lost 0 bases and 8 bases respectively, with 17 bases between them. The DNA for the CDR3 is TGCGCCAGCAGCCAAGAAGTGGGGCCGCTAGCTCATGAGCAGTTCTTC. Residues: CASSQEVGPLAHEQFF.

This clonotype was counted at least ten times. The J gene is TRBJ2-1, the V gene TRBV29-1, with D unclear. The CDR3 is 14 residues long. Germline V gene sequence: CDR1 SQVTM, CDR2 ANQGSEA. V was pared by 0 bases and J by 6 bases, with 12 bases between. The DNA for the CDR3 is TGCAGCGTTGAAGAGAGAGCTAGGACCAATGAGCAGTTCTTC. Its translation: CSVEERARTNEQFF.

This clonotype was counted many times. This CDR3 reads CASSASGGKNTEAFF. The CDR3 DNA reads as TGTGCCAGCAGTGCTTCAGGAGGTAAGAACACTGAAGCTTTCTTT. The gene calls are TRBV6-1 and TRBJ1-1; D not resolved. The CDR3 contains 15 residues. Germline V CDR1 and CDR2: MNHNS, SASEGT. V lost 4 bases, J lost 1 base, and 13 bases lay in between.

In this sample, this clonotype turned up many times. V gene TRBV7-9 combines with J gene TRBJ1-1; tentative D call: TRBD1 (5 bases). The CDR3 totals 15 residues. Germline-derived CDR1 and CDR2 are SEHNR and FQNEAQ (reference sequence). V was clipped by 2 bases and J by 0 bases, with 10 bases between them. The CDR3 bases are TGTGCCAGCAGCTTACCGGGACCCATGAACACTGAAGCTTTCTTT. This translates into CASSLPGPMNTEAFF.

This clonotype appeared many times. The gene calls are TRBV12-3 or TRBV12-4 and TRBJ2-2; 7 nucleotides line up with TRBD1. The CDR3 loop spans 18 amino acids. Trimming cost V 0 bases and J 5 bases; bases outside gene matches: 12. The CDR3 loop is CASSLALKGQPLTGELFF. Written as DNA, the CDR3 is TGTGCCAGCAGTTTAGCTCTGAAGGGACAGCCCTTGACCGGGGAGCTGTTTTTT.

This clonotype was counted ten times or more. The chain links TRBV7-2 to TRBJ2-5; D gene unclear. Per germline, CDR1 SGHTA and CDR2 FQGNSA. This CDR3 has 14 amino acids. Trimming took off 2 bases at V and 4 bases at J, with 11 bases between the two ends. In nucleotides, the CDR3 is TGTGCCAGCAGCTTAAAAACGCTAACAGAGACCCAGTACTTC. It specifies CASSLKTLTETQYF.

At least ten counts were recorded for this clonotype. The chain joins TRBV4-3 to TRBJ2-7; TRBD2 aligns across 9 bases. Germline loops: CDR1 LGHNA, CDR2 YSLEER. V was pared by 1 base and J by 3 bases, with 7 bases of the junction left unmatched. This CDR3 has 16 residues. The CDR3 spells CASSQGMVSGSYEQYF. The DNA for the CDR3 is TGCGCCAGCAGCCAAGGAATGGTTAGCGGGAGCTACGAGCAGTACTTC.

This clonotype was detected many times. The CDR3 DNA reads TGTGCCAGCAGTCCCAGCGAGACGGGTGAGCAGTTCTTC. Translating it yields CASSPSETGEQFF. This chain links TRBV12-3 or TRBV12-4 with TRBJ2-1; D is uncertain. The CDR3 loop spans 13 amino acids. V shed 5 bases and J shed 9 bases, with 14 bases lying between them.

V gene TRBV5-1 combines with J gene TRBJ2-5, with TRBD1 matching 7 bases. Germline V gene lookup returns CDR1 SGHRS and CDR2 YFSETQ. The J segment lost 5 bases and the V segment lost 3 bases, leaving 7 bases of the junction unmatched. The CDR3 extends over 14 amino acids. The CDR3 loop reads CASSSSQGTETQYF. CDR3 DNA sequence: TGCGCCAGCAGCTCCTCACAGGGGACGGAGACCCAGTACTTC.

A few counts support this clonotype. This chain connects TRBV30 to TRBJ2-7, with D maybe TRBD1 (6 bases). This CDR3 comprises 13 residues. Trimming stripped 0 bases from V and 3 bases from J, with 9 bases between. Germline CDR1 is GTSNPN and CDR2 is SVGIG (reference sequence). The CDR3 reads CAWSVGQSYEQYF. DNA for the CDR3: TGTGCCTGGAGTGTAGGACAGAGCTACGAGCAGTACTTC.

This clonotype was seen only a few times. The chain couples TRBV7-8 to TRBJ2-1; D might be TRBD1 (5 bases). Deletions cut 4 bases from V and 0 bases from J, with 10 bases between. Germline lookup yields CDR1 SGHVS and CDR2 FQNEAQ. The CDR3 spans 15 residues. The chain's CDR3 is CASSSDSRSYNEQFF. The CDR3 DNA sequence: TGTGCCAGCAGCTCTGACAGCCGCTCCTACAATGAGCAGTTCTTC.

This rearrangement joins TRBV7-6 to TRBJ2-7, with 8 positions matching TRBD1. The CDR3 has 16 amino acids. Germline loops: CDR1 SGHVS, CDR2 FNYEAQ. V trimming: 4 bases; J trimming: 4 bases; junction bases outside the gene matches: 12. The DNA of the CDR3 is TGTGCCAGCAGCTCGGGACCGGGACAGGCTTCGTACGAGCAGTACTTC. Translated, it gives CASSSGPGQASYEQYF.